This TCR beta chain was observed in a study of cytomegalovirus exposure and HLA in healthy donors. PCR involved 60 Vbeta and 13 Jbeta primers. Using immunoSEQ multiplex PCR, the repertoire was profiled, and TCRdb retains in-frame clones only, with some absent. The record lists tens of thousands of clones, of which the ten most abundant hold 3.5% to 4%. On this clone itself: The target antigen is unknown.

Germline V lookup: CDR1 MNHEY, CDR2 SMNVEV (reference sequence). Trimming left V 5 bases short and J 3 bases short, with 16 bases between. The CDR3 is made up of 15 amino acids. The study's findings and limits: Productive status was seen about 87% or about 30% of the time for most TCR beta V segments in an earlier analysis.

This clonotype was sampled from a man aged 18 to 30 in good health and CMV-seropositive. Sequenced input: PBMCs. The chain employs TRBV27 and TRBJ1-1, with D hard to call. CDR3 residues: CASSPWSAVHTEAFF. CDR3 nucleotide sequence: TGTGCCAGCAGTCCGTGGTCTGCGGTTCACACTGAAGCTTTCTTT.